This T cell receptor beta chain emerged from a study of blood T cells in healthy people across ages. Study as a whole: Researchers report that template switching captured about one barcoded beta molecule per two T cells.

The CDR3 runs to 17 residues. V lost 6 bases, J lost 4 bases, and 15 bases stayed unmatched. Per germline, CDR1 SGHTA and CDR2 FQGNSA. Those donating, healthy Caucasian individuals from Russia, were aged roughly 6 to 100. Extraction of total RNA produced a minimum of 5 micrograms from each sample. Study results and limitations: Higher diversity, along with more naive CD4+ cells, distinguished long-lived donors from aged donors.

With a J-beta primer mix and a sample-barcoded 5' primer, a second PCR ran roughly 6 to 12 cycles. TCRdb re-analysed the 5' RACE reads in MiXCR, keeping a single row per CDR3 protein. The table shows 450,000 to 700,000 distinct CDR3 sequences, with 25% to 30% occurring only once. With respect to this clonotype: The antigen remains undetermined.

The chain uses TRBV7-2 and TRBJ1-2, with 9 bases lining up with TRBD1. This receptor was taken from a woman between 65 and 79 years old in good health. Sequencing used blood. The CDR3 sequence is CASRLTPGTGWGYGYTF. The CDR3 coding sequence is TGTGCCAGCAGGCTAACCCCCGGGACAGGGTGGGGCTATGGCTACACCTTC. Complete variable domain (other parts from reference TRBV7-2 and TRBJ1-2): GAGVSQSPSNKVTEKGKDVELRCDPISGHTALYWYRQSLGQGLEFLIYFQGNSAPDKSGLPSDRFSAERTGGSVSTLTIQRTQQEDSAVYLCASRLTPGTGWGYGYTFGSGTRLTVV.